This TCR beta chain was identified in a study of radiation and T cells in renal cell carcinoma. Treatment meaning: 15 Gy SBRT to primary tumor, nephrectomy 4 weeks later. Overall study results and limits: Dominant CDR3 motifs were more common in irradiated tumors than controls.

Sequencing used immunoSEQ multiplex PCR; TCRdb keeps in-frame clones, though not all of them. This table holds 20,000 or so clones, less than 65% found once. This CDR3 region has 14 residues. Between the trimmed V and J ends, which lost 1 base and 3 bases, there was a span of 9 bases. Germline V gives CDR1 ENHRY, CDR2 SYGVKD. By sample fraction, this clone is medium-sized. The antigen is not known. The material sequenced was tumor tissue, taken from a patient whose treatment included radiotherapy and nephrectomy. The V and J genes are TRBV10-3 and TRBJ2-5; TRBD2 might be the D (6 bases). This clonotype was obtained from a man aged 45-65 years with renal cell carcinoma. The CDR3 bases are TGTGCCATCAGTGAGTTCTCGGGAGAAGAGACCCAGTACTTC. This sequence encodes CAISEFSGEETQYF.